A selection of T cell receptor beta chains follows, all from one sample in a study of beta chain features in type 1 diabetes. Assay used: immunoSEQ multiplex PCR; TCRdb lists only in-frame clones, some missing. This table has around 350,000 clones, about 12% appearing once. Sequences were obtained from naive CD4+ T cells from blood. The receptors were gathered from a man younger than 30 in good health. CDR3s include the opening cysteine and the closing phenylalanine or tryptophan. The order of the fields is J gene, D gene, V gene, clone size, CDR3 protein, CDR3 DNA. D genes are given only for firm matches. Clone size appears in some rows only: once, few, many, or a class for an expanded clone.

>TRBJ2-2|.|TRBV9|few
CASSVVGTNTGELFF
TGTGCCAGCAGCGTAGTCGGGACAAACACCGGGGAGCTGTTTTTT
>TRBJ2-6|.|TRBV10-3|.
CAISELAGRLPGANVLTF
TGTGCCATCAGTGAGTTGGCGGGCCGCTTACCTGGGGCCAACGTCCTGACTTTC
>TRBJ2-1|TRBD2|TRBV5-1|.
CASSPGLAGVLEQFF
TGCGCCAGCAGCCCGGGACTAGCGGGAGTTTTAGAGCAGTTCTTC
>TRBJ1-1|.|TRBV5-5|.
CASSPALGGRAAFF
TGTGCCAGCAGCCCTGCTTTAGGAGGGCGGGCGGCTTTCTTT
>TRBJ2-1|.|TRBV19|few
CASSRGSYNEQFF
TGTGCCAGTAGCCGGGGATCCTACAATGAGCAGTTCTTC
>TRBJ2-1|TRBD1|TRBV28|few
CASSSPGTGWGNEQFF
TGTGCCAGCAGTTCACCAGGGACAGGGTGGGGCAATGAGCAGTTCTTC
>TRBJ2-7|.|TRBV11-2|few
CASSLGSYEQYF
TGTGCCAGCAGCTTAGGCAGCTACGAGCAGTACTTC
>TRBJ2-5|TRBD2|TRBV6-5|few
CASSWAGGETQYF
TGTGCCAGCAGTTGGGCGGGAGGAGAGACCCAGTACTTC
>TRBJ2-1|.|TRBV28|few
CASRGASSYNEQFF
TGTGCCAGCAGAGGGGCTAGCTCCTACAATGAGCAGTTCTTC
>TRBJ1-2|TRBD1|TRBV27|.
CASSRGGGGYTF
TGTGCCAGCTCGAGAGGGGGCGGAGGCTACACCTTC
>TRBJ2-1|.|TRBV27|.
CASSFGVSSYNEQFF
TGTGCCAGCAGTTTCGGGGTCAGCTCCTACAATGAGCAGTTCTTC
>TRBJ1-3|.|TRBV4-3|.
CASSQAGAGNTIYF
TGCGCCAGCAGCCAAGCAGGGGCTGGAAACACCATATATTTT
>TRBJ2-7|TRBD2|TRBV5-1|few
CASSLPRLAGGTYEQYF
TGCGCCAGCAGCTTGCCAAGACTAGCGGGGGGAACCTACGAGCAGTACTTC
>TRBJ2-7|TRBD1|TRBV7-3|.
CASSLVGTGDYEQYF
TGTGCCAGCAGCTTAGTTGGGACAGGGGACTACGAGCAGTACTTC
>TRBJ1-5|TRBD1|TRBV30|few
CAWSVQGAYSNQPQHF
TGTGCCTGGAGTGTACAGGGGGCCTATAGCAATCAGCCCCAGCATTTT
>TRBJ2-1|TRBD1|TRBV13|.
CASRDRGRNPYNEQFF
TGTGCCAGCCGGGACAGGGGGCGAAACCCCTACAATGAGCAGTTCTTC
>TRBJ2-1|.|TRBV7-9|.
CASSLNGNEQFF
TGTGCCAGCAGCTTAAACGGCAATGAGCAGTTCTTC
>TRBJ1-5|.|TRBV5-6|few
CASSEKGAQQPQHF
TGTGCCAGCAGCGAAAAAGGAGCCCAGCAGCCCCAGCATTTT
>TRBJ2-7|TRBD1|TRBV7-9|.
CASSLVRDRDSYEQYF
TGTGCCAGCAGCTTAGTCCGGGACAGGGATTCCTACGAGCAGTACTTC
>TRBJ2-5|.|TRBV30|few
CAWSRRGIQETQYF
TGTGCCTGGAGTCGTCGGGGGATACAAGAGACCCAGTACTTC
>TRBJ1-2|.|TRBV18|.
CASSPSGQRYNYGYTF
TGTGCCAGCTCACCGAGTGGACAGCGATACAACTATGGCTACACCTTC
>TRBJ2-7|.|TRBV30|.
CAWSVQGEQYF
TGTGCCTGGAGTGTACAGGGCGAGCAGTACTTC
>TRBJ1-2|.|TRBV28|.
CASTWGSYYGYTF
TGTGCCAGCACCTGGGGCAGCTACTATGGCTACACCTTC
>TRBJ2-3|.|TRBV7-6|.
CASSPSGSDTQYF
TGTGCCAGCAGCCCCTCCGGGTCTGATACGCAGTATTTT
>TRBJ2-7|.|TRBV28|.
CASKDTAYEQYF
TGTGCCAGCAAGGACACTGCCTACGAGCAGTACTTC
>TRBJ1-2|.|TRBV29-1|.
CSVESVHYGYTF
TGCAGCGTTGAATCGGTTCACTATGGCTACACCTTC
>TRBJ2-1|.|TRBV18|.
CASSPRQNNEQFF
TGTGCCAGCTCACCTCGACAGAACAATGAGCAGTTCTTC
>TRBJ1-6|.|TRBV6-5|.
CASSYDNGSPLHF
TGTGCCAGCAGTTACGACAACGGCTCACCCCTCCACTTT
>TRBJ1-1|TRBD1|TRBV30|few
CAWIRDRGTEAFF
TGTGCCTGGATCCGGGACAGGGGCACTGAAGCTTTCTTT